These 25 T cell receptor beta chains came from one sample sequenced in a study of cytomegalovirus exposure and HLA in healthy donors. A multiplex PCR was run with 60 Vbeta primers and 13 Jbeta primers. Measured with immunoSEQ multiplex PCR; TCRdb has only the in-frame clones, and not every one. The sample holds approximately 110,000 clones. Sequences were obtained from PBMCs. Receptor source: a man aged 30-40 years in good health and CMV-seronegative.

The genes are TRBV6-4 and TRBJ2-7, with 10 nucleotides matching TRBD2. The V and J ends lost 5 bases and 5 bases, in that order; junction bases with no gene match: 3. Germline V lookup: CDR1 MRHNA, CDR2 SNTAGT. The CDR3 is 13 amino acids. The CDR3 DNA follows: TGTGCCAGCAGTTCCACTAGCGGGAACGAGCAGTACTTC. The encoded protein is CASSSTSGNEQYF.

The chain combines TRBV27 with TRBJ2-7; no clear D gene. The length of the CDR3 is 13 residues. Trimming stripped 5 bases from V and 1 base from J, with 9 bases between. Germline V gene sequence: CDR1 MNHEY, CDR2 SMNVEV (reference sequence). This CDR3 reads CASSQSQSYEQYF. The DNA for the CDR3 is TGTGCCAGCAGTCAATCTCAGTCCTACGAGCAGTACTTC.

The chain recombines TRBV11-2 with TRBJ2-5; 12 bases agree with TRBD2. The CDR3 runs to 18 residues. Trimming at V came to 0 bases and at J to 2 bases, leaving 7 bases not matched to a gene. Germline lookup yields CDR1 SGHAT and CDR2 FQNNGV. The CDR3 DNA reads TGTGCCAGCAGCTTAGATCGGGGACTAGCGGGTCCTCAAGAGACCCAGTACTTC. Amino acids: CASSLDRGLAGPQETQYF.

This rearrangement joins TRBV5-1 to TRBJ1-5, with 7 nucleotides matching TRBD1. This CDR3 is built from 15 residues. Germline V gene data show CDR1 as SGHRS and CDR2 as YFSETQ. V was clipped by 0 bases and J by 6 bases; unmatched bases: 6. This chain's CDR3 is CASSLEEYRGQPQHF. CDR3 DNA: TGCGCCAGCAGCTTGGAGGAATACAGGGGTCAGCCCCAGCATTTT.

The chain couples TRBV6-4 to TRBJ2-6, with no clear D. The CDR3 is 17 amino acids. Germline lookup yields CDR1 MRHNA and CDR2 SNTAGT. V gave up 0 bases and J gave up 2 bases, with 11 bases separating them. The CDR3 bases are TGTGCCAGCAGTGACTCGGCAACAGCTACTGGGGCCAACGTCCTGACTTTC. Amino acid sequence: CASSDSATATGANVLTF.

This chain joins TRBV19 and TRBJ2-7; D may be TRBD2 (5 bases). The CDR3 runs 14 residues. From germline, CDR1 is LNHDA and CDR2 SQIVND (reference sequence). Trimming removed 3 bases at V and 3 bases at J, with 12 bases between. CDR3 loop: CASSMRLSGYEQYF. CDR3 bases: TGTGCCAGTAGTATGAGGTTGAGCGGCTACGAGCAGTACTTC.

The J gene is TRBJ2-7, the V gene TRBV18; 8 bases align to TRBD2. Germline values: CDR1 KGHSH, CDR2 LQKENI. V shed 6 bases and J 1 base; nucleotides not matched to a gene: 8. The CDR3 consists of 15 residues. The CDR3 DNA reads as TGTGCCAGCTCTCCAGTAGCGGGACGGTCCTACGAGCAGTACTTC. This encodes CASSPVAGRSYEQYF.

The chain has TRBV28 and TRBJ1-2, with D unresolved. The CDR3 is made up of 12 amino acids. Germline V gene sequence: CDR1 MDHEN, CDR2 SYDVKM. V gave up 7 bases and J gave up 8 bases, with 14 bases separating them. DNA of the CDR3: TGTGCCAGCAACCTCCGGGGAGGAGGCTACACCTTC. Protein sequence: CASNLRGGGYTF.

V is TRBV9 and J is TRBJ1-1, with 9 bases lining up with TRBD1. Germline CDR1 reads SGDLS; CDR2 reads YYNGEE. Losses at the gene ends were 0 bases for V and 6 bases for J; bases not matched to a gene: 6. The CDR3 sequence is 15 residues long. This CDR3 is CASSVVSQGAAEAFF. The CDR3 nucleotides are TGTGCCAGCAGCGTAGTTTCACAGGGGGCCGCTGAAGCTTTCTTT.

The genes are TRBV18 and TRBJ2-7; D ambiguous. The germline V and J ends were trimmed by 3 bases and 6 bases, with 9 bases remaining between them. Germline CDR1 is KGHSH and CDR2 is LQKENI. There are 12 residues in the CDR3. The CDR3 region has the DNA TGTGCCAGCTCACCCCCTGCGGCCGAGCAGTACTTC. Encoded protein: CASSPPAAEQYF.

V and J are TRBV9 and TRBJ2-7; TRBD1 matches at 8 bases. Germline V gene data show CDR1 as SGDLS and CDR2 as YYNGEE. There are 14 residues in the CDR3. The V segment lost 4 bases and the J segment 5 bases; nucleotides outside the gene matches: 8. The CDR3: CASSKTGAPHEQYF. As DNA, the CDR3 is TGTGCCAGCAGCAAGACAGGGGCCCCCCACGAGCAGTACTTC. Combining the CDR3 with reference TRBV9 and TRBJ2-7 gives the whole variable domain DSGVTQTPKHLITATGQRVTLRCSPRSGDLSVYWYQQSLDQGLQFLIQYYNGEERAKGNILERFSAQQFPDLHSELNLSSLELGDSALYFCASSKTGAPHEQYFGPGTRLTVT.

The chain couples TRBV19 to TRBJ2-7, with 8 nucleotides matching TRBD1. The CDR3 extends over 13 amino acids. The V and J ends lost 5 bases and 6 bases, in that order; junction bases with no gene match: 6. The germline V gene encodes CDR1 LNHDA and CDR2 SQIVND (reference sequence). In nucleotides, the CDR3 is TGTGCCAGTAGTGGACAGGGAGGCACCGAGCAGTACTTC. Translating it yields CASSGQGGTEQYF.

The V and J genes are TRBV6-1 and TRBJ2-2; D ambiguous. The CDR3 spans 13 residues. V lost 3 bases to trimming and J lost 6 bases, with 8 bases between them. Germline loops: CDR1 MNHNS, CDR2 SASEGT. DNA for the CDR3: TGTGCCAGCAGTGACTTTCCAGCCGGGGAGCTGTTTTTT. It translates to CASSDFPAGELFF.

V usage is TRBV5-1 and J usage is TRBJ1-2, with a possible D match to TRBD1 (6 bases). This CDR3 comprises 16 residues. Germline V lookup: CDR1 SGHRS, CDR2 YFSETQ. Trimming left V 3 bases short and J 7 bases short, with 22 bases between. The CDR3 coding sequence is TGCGCCAGCAGCTCTATCCCCCTTCTTGGGGGCGGTGGCTACACCTTC. It is translated as CASSSIPLLGGGGYTF.

The chain recombines TRBV2 with TRBJ1-1, with D possibly matching TRBD1 (6 bases). Between the trimmed V and J ends, which lost 10 bases and 1 base, there was a span of 19 bases. Germline V gives CDR1 SNHLY, CDR2 FYNNEI. The CDR3 totals 15 residues. This CDR3 is CATNLAGGANTEAFF. In nucleotides, the CDR3 is TGTGCCACCAATCTCGCTGGGGGGGCGAACACTGAAGCTTTCTTT.

The rearrangement uses TRBV28 and TRBJ1-1, with D uncertain. Trimming removed 5 bases from V and 7 bases from J, with 8 bases in between. Germline assignment: CDR1 MDHEN and CDR2 SYDVKM. The CDR3 length is 11 residues. The chain's CDR3 is CASSKRGEAFF. The CDR3 nucleotides are TGTGCCAGCAGTAAGCGGGGTGAAGCTTTCTTT.

V usage is TRBV6-4 and J usage is TRBJ1-1, with D tentatively TRBD1 (6 bases). The V and J ends lost 4 bases and 1 base respectively, with 7 bases between them. Per germline, CDR1 MRHNA and CDR2 SNTAGT. This CDR3 has 13 amino acids. CDR3: CASSATGNTEAFF. DNA for the CDR3: TGTGCCAGCAGTGCGACAGGGAACACTGAAGCTTTCTTT.

The chain employs TRBV11-2 and TRBJ1-4; the match to TRBD1 covers 9 bases. V dropped 0 bases and J dropped 8; count of bases not matched to a gene: 4. Germline V CDR1 and CDR2: SGHAT, FQNNGV. The CDR3 totals 15 residues. CDR3 bases: TGTGCCAGCAGCTTAGAGACAGGGGGTCGAGAAAAACTGTTTTTT. Its translation: CASSLETGGREKLFF.

V usage is TRBV7-3 and J usage is TRBJ2-5, with D maybe TRBD1 (6 bases). V was shortened by 5 bases and J by 4 bases, with 17 bases between the two germline ends. The CDR3 runs to 15 residues. Per the germline V gene, CDR1 is SGHTA and CDR2 is FQGTGA. CDR3 bases: TGTGCCAGCAGCCCTACCCGGATGGGGGCAGAGACCCAGTACTTC. Translating it yields CASSPTRMGAETQYF.

The rearrangement joins TRBV7-2 to TRBJ2-5; D may be TRBD2 (7 bases). The DNA end lines up better with TRBJ2-7; the J call may be wrong. The CDR3 runs to 16 residues. CDR1 and CDR2 (germline): SGHTA, FQGNSA. In DNA form, the CDR3 reads TGTGCCAGCAGAAAGGGGGGGGCTAGCGAACCATACGAGCAGTACTTC. It translates to CASRKGGASEPYEQYF.

The rearrangement links TRBV18 to TRBJ1-5; D ambiguous. Trimming took 1 base from V and 2 from J, leaving 12 bases between them. Germline V CDR1 and CDR2: KGHSH, LQKENI. CDR3 size: 16 residues. The CDR3 reads CASSPQMRSGNQPQHF. In DNA, the CDR3 is TGTGCCAGCTCACCACAGATGCGTTCGGGCAATCAGCCCCAGCATTTT.

The genes are TRBV27 and TRBJ2-5, with a weak D call TRBD2 (5 bases). The J call is doubtful: the DNA matches TRBJ2-7 better. The CDR3 consists of 15 residues. Germline loops: CDR1 MNHEY, CDR2 SMNVEV (reference sequence). CDR3 residues: CASSSLLEWSYEQYF. Here the CDR3 DNA reads TGTGCCAGCAGTTCATTACTAGAATGGTCCTACGAGCAGTACTTC.

V usage is TRBV5-1 and J usage is TRBJ2-5; 8 nucleotides align to TRBD1. CDR1 and CDR2 (germline): SGHRS, YFSETQ. The CDR3 has 14 amino acids. The junction had 13 bases not matched to a gene; V was cut back by 6 bases and J by 9 bases. The CDR3 coding sequence is TGCGCCAGCAACCAAGGACAGGGCAATGGGGCCCAGTACTTC. Amino acids: CASNQGQGNGAQYF.

The chain couples TRBV4-2 to TRBJ1-5; maybe TRBD1 (6 bases). The germline V gene encodes CDR1 LGHNA and CDR2 YNFKEQ. The CDR3 is 16 residues long. The V end was cut by 3 bases, the J end by 4 bases, with 16 bases between. The CDR3 nucleotides are TGTGCCAGCAGCCATGAATTTGGACAGTCTAATCAGCCCCAGCATTTT. Amino acids: CASSHEFGQSNQPQHF.

The chain recombines TRBV6-1 with TRBJ1-1; D remains unclear. Germline CDR1 MNHNS, CDR2 SASEGT. The CDR3 length is 11 residues. The V end lost 6 bases, the J end lost 2 bases, and 4 bases lay between the germline ends. CDR3 residues: CASRLNTEAFF. The CDR3 DNA follows: TGTGCCAGCAGACTCAACACTGAAGCTTTCTTT.